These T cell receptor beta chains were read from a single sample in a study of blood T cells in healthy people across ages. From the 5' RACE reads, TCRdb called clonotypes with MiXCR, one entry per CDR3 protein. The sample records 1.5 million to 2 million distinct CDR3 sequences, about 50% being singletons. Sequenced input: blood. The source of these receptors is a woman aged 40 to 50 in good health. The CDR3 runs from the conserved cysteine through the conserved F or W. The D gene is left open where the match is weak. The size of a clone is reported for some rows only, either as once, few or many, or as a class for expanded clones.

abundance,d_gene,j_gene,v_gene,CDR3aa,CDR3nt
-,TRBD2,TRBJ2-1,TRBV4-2,CASSQESAGPYNEQFF,TGTGCCAGCAGCCAAGAATCAGCGGGGCCCTACAATGAGCAGTTCTTC
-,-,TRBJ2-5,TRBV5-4,CASSALYPETQYF,TGTGCCAGCAGCGCCCTTTATCCAGAGACCCAGTACTTC
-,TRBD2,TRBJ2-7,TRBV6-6,CASSPSTSIHDEQYF,TGTGCCAGCAGTCCCTCGACTAGCATCCATGACGAGCAGTACTTC
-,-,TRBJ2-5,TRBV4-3,CASSQEVASSLETQYF,TGCGCCAGCAGCCAAGAGGTTGCTAGCAGTTTAGAGACCCAGTACTTC
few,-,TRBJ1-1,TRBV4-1,CASSRNPFSDTEAFF,TGCGCCAGCAGCCGAAACCCTTTCAGTGACACTGAAGCTTTCTTT
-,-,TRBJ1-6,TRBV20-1,CSAHDSSNSPLHF,TGCAGTGCCCACGACAGTTCTAATTCACCCCTCCACTTT
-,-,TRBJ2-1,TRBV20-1,CSARDRKEQFF,TGCAGTGCTAGAGATAGGAAGGAGCAGTTCTTC
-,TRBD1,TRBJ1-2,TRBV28,CASRTRQGRSFGYTF,TGTGCCAGCAGAACAAGACAGGGACGATCCTTTGGCTACACCTTC
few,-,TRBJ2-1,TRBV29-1,CSVDLAGYHNEQFF,TGCAGCGTTGATCTGGCGGGGTACCACAATGAGCAGTTCTTC
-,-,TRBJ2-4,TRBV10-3,CAISADSLFFGQYF,TGTGCCATCAGTGCTGACAGTCTGTTTTTCGGGCAGTACTTC
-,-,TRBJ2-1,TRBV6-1,CASSEGSLGYNEQFF,TGTGCCAGCAGTGAAGGGAGTTTGGGGTATAATGAGCAGTTCTTC
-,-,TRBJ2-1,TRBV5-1,CASSLFEGRNEQFF,TGCGCCAGCAGCTTGTTCGAGGGGAGGAATGAGCAGTTCTTC
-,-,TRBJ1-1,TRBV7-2,CASSLDRVKNTEAFF,TGTGCCAGCAGCTTAGATAGGGTTAAGAACACTGAAGCTTTCTTT
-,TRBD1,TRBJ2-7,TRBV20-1,CSARVYGTGIGEQYF,TGCAGTGCTAGAGTGTATGGGACAGGGATAGGCGAGCAGTACTTC
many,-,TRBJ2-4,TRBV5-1,CASSLEGNIQYF,TGTGCCAGCAGCTTAGAGGGGAACATTCAGTACTTC
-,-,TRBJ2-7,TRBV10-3,CAISANRHEQYF,TGTGCCATCAGTGCGAACAGGCACGAGCAGTACTTC
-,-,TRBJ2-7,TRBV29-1,CSASSGTSYEQYF,TGCAGCGCGTCGTCCGGGACTTCGTACGAGCAGTACTTC
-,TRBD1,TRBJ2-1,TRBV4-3,CASSSPGTGDTNEQFF,TGCGCCAGCAGCTCCCCCGGGACAGGGGATACAAATGAGCAGTTCTTC
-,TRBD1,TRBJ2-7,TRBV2,CASSELLGTGHYEQYF,TGTGCCAGCAGTGAATTGTTAGGGACAGGCCACTACGAGCAGTACTTC
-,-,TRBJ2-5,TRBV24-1,CATSDWAEGEEETQYF,TGTGCCACCAGTGATTGGGCAGAGGGGGAAGAAGAGACCCAGTACTTC
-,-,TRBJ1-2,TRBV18,CASSPDSFGGYTF,TGTGCCAGCTCCCCCGACAGCTTTGGTGGCTACACCTTC
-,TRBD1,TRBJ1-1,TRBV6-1,CASSEAVLWSTGANTEAFF,TGTGCCAGCAGTGAAGCAGTCCTGTGGTCGACAGGGGCGAACACTGAAGCTTTCTTT
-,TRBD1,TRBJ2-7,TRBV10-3,CARLSSGGPPRTYEQYF,TGTGCCAGGTTGTCGTCAGGGGGCCCCCCGAGAACCTACGAGCAGTACTTC
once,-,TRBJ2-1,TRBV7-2,CASSSGQVGRNEQFF,TGTGCCAGCAGTTCCGGACAGGTTGGGAGGAATGAGCAGTTCTTC
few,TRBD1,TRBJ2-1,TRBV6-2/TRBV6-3,CASSYRTGNEQFF,TGTGCCAGCAGTTACAGGACAGGGAATGAGCAGTTCTTC
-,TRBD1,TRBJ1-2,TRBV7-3,CASSFPDRVYGNGYGYTF,TGTGCCAGCAGCTTTCCGGACAGGGTATACGGCAATGGCTATGGCTACACCTTC
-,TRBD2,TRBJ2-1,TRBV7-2,CASSLAREYNEQFF,TGTGCCAGCAGCTTAGCGCGGGAGTACAATGAGCAGTTCTTC
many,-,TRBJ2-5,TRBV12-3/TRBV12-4,CASSFPGALEETQYF,TGTGCCAGCAGTTTTCCGGGGGCCTTGGAAGAGACCCAGTACTTC
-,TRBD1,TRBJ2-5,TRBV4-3,CASGQGRSEAQYF,TGCGCCAGCGGACAGGGGCGATCAGAGGCCCAGTACTTC
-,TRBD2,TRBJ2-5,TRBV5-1,CASSFRLAGAQETQYF,TGCGCCAGCAGCTTCAGGCTAGCGGGGGCACAAGAGACCCAGTACTTC
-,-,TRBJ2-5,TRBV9,CASSVWVGETQYF,TGTGCCAGCAGCGTGTGGGTCGGTGAGACCCAGTACTTC
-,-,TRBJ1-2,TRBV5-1,CASSKNSYYGYTF,TGCGCCAGCAGCAAGAACAGCTACTATGGCTACACCTTC
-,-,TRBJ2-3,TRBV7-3,CSSSREPDTQYF,TGTTCCAGCAGCAGGGAGCCAGATACGCAGTATTTT
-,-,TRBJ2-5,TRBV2,CASSINSGVIGTQYF,TGTGCCAGCAGTATTAACTCGGGGGTGATCGGAACCCAGTACTTC
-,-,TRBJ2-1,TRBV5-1,CASSLLTAVGYNEQFF,TGCGCCAGCAGCTTGCTTACCGCGGTAGGCTACAATGAGCAGTTCTTC
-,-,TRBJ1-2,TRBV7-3,CASSSSAGSPGYTF,TGTGCCAGCAGCAGCTCCGCCGGATCCCCTGGCTACACCTTC
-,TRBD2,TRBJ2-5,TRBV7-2,CASSLGEVGLAIGTQYF,TGTGCCAGCAGCTTAGGAGAGGTCGGACTAGCGATCGGGACCCAGTACTTC
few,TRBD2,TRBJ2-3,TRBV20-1,CSAPPAGIRGDLTDTQYF,TGCAGTGCGCCTCCTGCAGGAATACGGGGGGACCTCACAGATACGCAGTATTTT
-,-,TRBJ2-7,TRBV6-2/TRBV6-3,CASSYSTSRDYEQYF,TGTGCCAGCAGTTACTCCACTAGCAGGGACTACGAGCAGTACTTC
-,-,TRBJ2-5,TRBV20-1,CSASTGPETQYF,TGCAGTGCTAGCACCGGGCCGGAGACCCAGTACTTC
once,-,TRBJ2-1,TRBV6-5,CASSKGKASNEQFF,TGTGCCAGCAGCAAAGGGAAGGCAAGCAATGAGCAGTTCTTC
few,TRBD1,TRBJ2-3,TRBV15,CATSRARAGGTDTQYF,TGTGCCACCAGCAGAGCGCGAGCAGGGGGCACTGATACGCAGTATTTT
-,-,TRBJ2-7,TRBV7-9,CANSEAGVSYEQYF,TGTGCCAACAGCGAGGCAGGGGTGTCCTACGAGCAGTACTTC
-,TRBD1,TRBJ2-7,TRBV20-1,CSARSWTGTEQYF,TGCAGTGCTAGGTCGTGGACAGGAACGGAGCAGTACTTC
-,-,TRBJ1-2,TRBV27,CASSFRAEVLPYGYTF,TGTGCCAGCAGTTTTAGGGCAGAGGTACTTCCATATGGCTACACCTTC
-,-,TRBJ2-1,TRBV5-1,CASSLESLSYNEQFF,TGCGCCAGCAGCTTGGAATCTCTCTCCTACAATGAGCAGTTCTTC
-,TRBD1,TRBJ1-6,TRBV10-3,CAISARQGSDSPLHF,TGTGCCATCAGTGCACGACAGGGCAGTGATTCACCCCTCCACTTT
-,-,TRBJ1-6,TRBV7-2,CASSIFGVYNSPLHF,TGTGCCAGCAGCATCTTTGGGGTGTATAATTCACCCCTCCACTTT